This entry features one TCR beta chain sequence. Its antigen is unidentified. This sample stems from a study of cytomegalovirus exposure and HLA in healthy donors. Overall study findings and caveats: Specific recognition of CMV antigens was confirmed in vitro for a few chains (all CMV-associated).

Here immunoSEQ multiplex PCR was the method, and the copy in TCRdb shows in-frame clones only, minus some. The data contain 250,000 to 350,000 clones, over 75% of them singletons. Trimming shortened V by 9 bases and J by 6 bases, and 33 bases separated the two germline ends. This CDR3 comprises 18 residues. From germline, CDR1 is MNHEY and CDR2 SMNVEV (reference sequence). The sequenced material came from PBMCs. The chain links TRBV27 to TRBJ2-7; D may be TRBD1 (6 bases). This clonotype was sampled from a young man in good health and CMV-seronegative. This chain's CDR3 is CASFGSTLGPVETGEQYF. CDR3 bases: TGTGCCAGTTTTGGCAGCACCCTCGGGCCCGTCGAGACAGGCGAGCAGTACTTC.